This TCR beta chain was sequenced during a study of regulatory T cells in long-lasting Graves disease. This clonotype was detected many times. Building of the TCR beta libraries involved iRepertoire HTBI primers and Arm-PCR of CDR3 regions. TCRdb re-called the multiplex PCR reads through MiXCR, storing one row per CDR3 protein. The sample records around 470,000 distinct CDR3 sequences, around 15% being singletons. Described time point: newly diagnosed GD, antithyroid drugs for less than 3 months. The TCR library was made from RNA that had been extracted from PBMCs in TRIzol. The same data also went into a second study, on T cells in Graves' hyperthyroidism and ophthalmopathy. This second report adds: Separation of ophthalmopathy from stable hyperthyroidism was achieved by a 13 V-J model.

The sample here was peripheral blood mononuclear cells (PBMCs), taken at new diagnosis, from a patient treated with antithyroid drugs. This TCR derives from a woman between 50 and 59 years old with Graves disease.

The DNA for the CDR3 is TGCAGTGCTAGAGTCCGGGACAGGGGGGCCGAGACCCAGTACTTC. Its protein product is CSARVRDRGAETQYF. This chain uses TRBV20-1 with TRBJ2-5; TRBD1 aligns across 11 bases. This CDR3 spans 15 amino acids. The V and J ends lost 1 base and 5 bases, in that order; junction bases with no gene match: 6. The germline gives CDR1 DFQATT, CDR2 SNEGSKA (reference sequence).